These T cell receptor beta chains were read from a single sample in a study of radiation and T cells in renal cell carcinoma. TCRdb keeps only in-frame clones here, not all; method: immunoSEQ multiplex PCR. The repertoire includes about 140,000 clones, 86% of them detected once, and over 15% sits in the top ten. The input for sequencing was blood, taken from a patient whose treatment included radiotherapy and nephrectomy. The receptors originated from a woman between 50 and 59 years old with renal cell carcinoma. CDR3s include the opening cysteine and the closing phenylalanine or tryptophan. Fields, in order: V gene, J gene, D gene, clone size, CDR3 DNA, CDR3 protein. A D gene is named only where the DNA matches it firmly. Not every row has a clone size; where given, it reads once, few, many or a size class.

v_call: TRBV5-4; j_call: TRBJ1-3; d_call: TRBD1; clone_size: .; cdr3_nt: TGTGCCAGCAGCCAAGCTCTCGGACAGGGGGTAAGGGGAAACACCATATATTTT; cdr3_aa: CASSQALGQGVRGNTIYF
v_call: TRBV9; j_call: TRBJ2-2; d_call: TRBD2; clone_size: .; cdr3_nt: TGTGCCAGCAGCTCACGCGGGACTAGCGGGGGGGCCCGAACCGGGGAGCTGTTTTTT; cdr3_aa: CASSSRGTSGGARTGELFF
v_call: TRBV6-6; j_call: TRBJ1-6; d_call: .; clone_size: .; cdr3_nt: TGTGCCAGCGGCGACCGGACAGATAATTCACCCCTCCACTTT; cdr3_aa: CASGDRTDNSPLHF
v_call: TRBV18; j_call: TRBJ2-3; d_call: .; clone_size: .; cdr3_nt: TGTGCCAGCTCAAACAGGGTTGATAGCACAGATACGCAGTATTTT; cdr3_aa: CASSNRVDSTDTQYF
v_call: TRBV11-2; j_call: TRBJ2-2; d_call: .; clone_size: .; cdr3_nt: TGTGCCAGCAGCTTACTGAACACCGGGGAGCTGTTTTTT; cdr3_aa: CASSLLNTGELFF
v_call: TRBV5-4; j_call: TRBJ2-3; d_call: .; clone_size: .; cdr3_nt: TGTGCCAGCAACAGGGATAGGGCCGCAGATACGCAGTATTTT; cdr3_aa: CASNRDRAADTQYF
v_call: TRBV11-2; j_call: TRBJ2-5; d_call: .; clone_size: few; cdr3_nt: TGTGCCAGCAGCCCGGACACCCGAGAGACCCAGTACTTC; cdr3_aa: CASSPDTRETQYF
v_call: TRBV5-4; j_call: TRBJ1-1; d_call: .; clone_size: few; cdr3_nt: TGTGCCAGCAGCCCACTCGGGGGAGACACTGAAGCTTTCTTT; cdr3_aa: CASSPLGGDTEAFF
v_call: TRBV18; j_call: TRBJ1-5; d_call: .; clone_size: .; cdr3_nt: TGTGCCAGCTCTGGGACTAATAGCAATCAGCCCCAGCATTTT; cdr3_aa: CASSGTNSNQPQHF
v_call: TRBV18; j_call: TRBJ2-3; d_call: TRBD2; clone_size: few; cdr3_nt: TGTGCCAGCTCACCCGTAGTCTCCGGCAGGGACTATAGCACAGATACGCAGTATTTT; cdr3_aa: CASSPVVSGRDYSTDTQYF
v_call: TRBV18; j_call: TRBJ2-6; d_call: .; clone_size: .; cdr3_nt: TGTGCCAGCTCACCACCGGACAATGGGGCCAACGTCCTGACTTTC; cdr3_aa: CASSPPDNGANVLTF
v_call: TRBV29-1; j_call: TRBJ2-3; d_call: TRBD1; clone_size: .; cdr3_nt: TGCAGCTGGACAGGGGACACAGATACGCAGTATTTT; cdr3_aa: CSWTGDTDTQYF
v_call: TRBV4-1; j_call: TRBJ2-1; d_call: .; clone_size: once; cdr3_nt: TGCGCCAGCAGCCCCCTACTAGACCCTGCTTACAATGAGCAGTTCTTC; cdr3_aa: CASSPLLDPAYNEQFF
v_call: TRBV6-6; j_call: TRBJ2-1; d_call: .; clone_size: .; cdr3_nt: TGTGCCACCGACTGGACGGGGACCTACAATGAGCAGTTCTTC; cdr3_aa: CATDWTGTYNEQFF
v_call: TRBV30; j_call: TRBJ2-4; d_call: TRBD2; clone_size: .; cdr3_nt: TGTGCCTGGAGTGTACCGGGACTAGCGGGGGCCACGAAAAACATTCAGTACTTC; cdr3_aa: CAWSVPGLAGATKNIQYF
v_call: TRBV11-2; j_call: TRBJ1-3; d_call: .; clone_size: .; cdr3_nt: TGTGCCAGCAGCTACCAGGTGATCTCTGGAAACACCATATATTTT; cdr3_aa: CASSYQVISGNTIYF
v_call: TRBV7-9; j_call: TRBJ2-7; d_call: .; clone_size: .; cdr3_nt: TGTGCCAGCAGCTACCAGCCGAGCTCCTACGAGCAGTACTTC; cdr3_aa: CASSYQPSSYEQYF
v_call: TRBV19; j_call: TRBJ1-1; d_call: .; clone_size: few; cdr3_nt: TGTGCCAGTAGTATGGAGCAATTGAACACTGAAGCTTTCTTT; cdr3_aa: CASSMEQLNTEAFF
v_call: TRBV28; j_call: TRBJ1-5; d_call: .; clone_size: few; cdr3_nt: TGTGCCAGCAGTTTAGGGGTGTATAGCAATCAGCCCCAGCATTTT; cdr3_aa: CASSLGVYSNQPQHF
v_call: TRBV7-6; j_call: TRBJ2-2; d_call: .; clone_size: .; cdr3_nt: TGTGCCAGCAGCTTAGCGGGATTGAACACCGGGGAGCTGTTTTTT; cdr3_aa: CASSLAGLNTGELFF
v_call: TRBV9; j_call: TRBJ2-7; d_call: TRBD1; clone_size: .; cdr3_nt: TGTGCCAGCAGCGTAGGACAGGGGGCCTACGAGCAGTACTTC; cdr3_aa: CASSVGQGAYEQYF
v_call: TRBV10-1; j_call: TRBJ1-5; d_call: .; clone_size: few; cdr3_nt: TGCGCCAGCAGTGACACTAATCAGCCCCAGCATTTT; cdr3_aa: CASSDTNQPQHF
v_call: TRBV10-2; j_call: TRBJ2-5; d_call: TRBD2; clone_size: .; cdr3_nt: TGCGCCAGCAGTGAGTCGGCGGGGGGCCAGTACACCCAGTACTTC; cdr3_aa: CASSESAGGQYTQYF
v_call: TRBV5-6; j_call: TRBJ2-7; d_call: TRBD1; clone_size: .; cdr3_nt: TGTGCCAGCAGCGTCGGGACAGGGAGCTCCTACGAGCAGTACTTC; cdr3_aa: CASSVGTGSSYEQYF
v_call: TRBV11-2; j_call: TRBJ1-2; d_call: TRBD1; clone_size: .; cdr3_nt: TGTGCCAGCAGCCACGAGGGACAGGGACACTTC; cdr3_aa: CASSHEGQGHF
v_call: TRBV11-3; j_call: TRBJ2-3; d_call: TRBD2; clone_size: .; cdr3_nt: TGTGCCAGCAGCTTAGGTCCCGGGGGGGCAAATACGCAGTATTTT; cdr3_aa: CASSLGPGGANTQYF
v_call: TRBV9; j_call: TRBJ2-5; d_call: .; clone_size: .; cdr3_nt: TGTGCCAGCAGCGTAGAACAAGAGACCCAGTACTTC; cdr3_aa: CASSVEQETQYF
v_call: TRBV15; j_call: TRBJ2-2; d_call: .; clone_size: .; cdr3_nt: TGTGCCACCAGCAGAGGAGTTAACACCGGGGAGCTGTTTTTT; cdr3_aa: CATSRGVNTGELFF
v_call: TRBV27; j_call: TRBJ2-2; d_call: .; clone_size: .; cdr3_nt: TGTGCCAGCAGTATACTACTGAACACCGGGGAGCTGTTTTTT; cdr3_aa: CASSILLNTGELFF
v_call: TRBV5-1; j_call: TRBJ2-2; d_call: TRBD1; clone_size: .; cdr3_nt: TGCGCCAGCAGCACGGGACAGGGGATCACCGGGGAGCTGTTTTTT; cdr3_aa: CASSTGQGITGELFF
v_call: TRBV14; j_call: TRBJ2-7; d_call: TRBD2; clone_size: .; cdr3_nt: TGTGCCAGCAGCCAATGGCTAGCGGGTGTTGGAGAGCAGTACTTC; cdr3_aa: CASSQWLAGVGEQYF
v_call: TRBV6-5; j_call: TRBJ1-5; d_call: .; clone_size: .; cdr3_nt: TGTGCCAGCAGTTACGGACGGGAGGGAAATCAGCCCCAGCATTTT; cdr3_aa: CASSYGREGNQPQHF
v_call: TRBV7-9; j_call: TRBJ2-5; d_call: .; clone_size: .; cdr3_nt: TGTGCCAGCAGCTTAGACCGTGCCATAGAGACCCAGTACTTC; cdr3_aa: CASSLDRAIETQYF
v_call: TRBV14; j_call: TRBJ2-1; d_call: .; clone_size: .; cdr3_nt: TGTGCCAGCGGGCCGGGCCTCAACAGGGATGAGCAGTTCTTC; cdr3_aa: CASGPGLNRDEQFF
v_call: TRBV9; j_call: TRBJ1-1; d_call: .; clone_size: .; cdr3_nt: TGTGCCAGCAGCGTAGTACCAGGGAGCACTGAAGCTTTCTTT; cdr3_aa: CASSVVPGSTEAFF
v_call: TRBV4-3; j_call: TRBJ2-5; d_call: TRBD2; clone_size: .; cdr3_nt: TGCGCCAGCAGCCAAGATAAGGCGGGGGGCCGTATCCAGTACTTC; cdr3_aa: CASSQDKAGGRIQYF
v_call: TRBV13; j_call: TRBJ2-5; d_call: .; clone_size: .; cdr3_nt: TGTGCCAGCAGCTTTGGACAGAGACAAGAGACCCAGTACTTC; cdr3_aa: CASSFGQRQETQYF
v_call: TRBV29-1; j_call: TRBJ2-2; d_call: .; clone_size: .; cdr3_nt: TGCAGCGTTGATAACGCGAACACCGGGGAGCTGTTTTTT; cdr3_aa: CSVDNANTGELFF
v_call: TRBV19; j_call: TRBJ1-1; d_call: TRBD1; clone_size: .; cdr3_nt: TGTGCCAGTAAACCACAGGGGGCGGACACTGAAGCTTTCTTT; cdr3_aa: CASKPQGADTEAFF
v_call: TRBV4-3; j_call: TRBJ2-7; d_call: .; clone_size: .; cdr3_nt: TGCGCCAGCAGACAAGGTACGGGTTCCTCCTACGAGCAGTACTTC; cdr3_aa: CASRQGTGSSYEQYF
v_call: TRBV19; j_call: TRBJ2-7; d_call: .; clone_size: .; cdr3_nt: TGTGCCAGTACCCCCGGGACTGAACCCTACGAGCAGTACTTC; cdr3_aa: CASTPGTEPYEQYF
v_call: TRBV6-1; j_call: TRBJ1-5; d_call: TRBD1; clone_size: .; cdr3_nt: TGTGCCAGCAGTGAAGGAGGGGGCGGTTTCCAGCCCCAGCATTTT; cdr3_aa: CASSEGGGGFQPQHF